This record concerns one TCR beta chain sequence. Its antigen specificity is not known. There are no base qualities to consult, and no much larger clone falls within one base. This sample was taken from a study of graft-versus-host responses after intestinal transplantation (dated by TCRdb to 2020 to 2022). Notes on the research overall: The transplants that recipients received were multivisceral, liver-intestinal, or isolated intestinal. Anti-thymocyte globulin induction was given to all recipients, followed by maintenance tacrolimus and steroids for approximately 3 years. Bulk TCR-beta CDR3 sequencing was used to track graft-versus-host and host-versus-graft alloreactive T cell clones in the graft, circulation and bone marrow after intestinal transplantation. To identify alloreactive clones, pre-transplant mixed lymphocyte reaction products were sequenced and compared with unstimulated pre-transplant donor and recipient T cells. The cohort enrolled 20 to 25 intestinal transplant recipients, one of whom was a retransplant, and a few patients without pretransplant specimens were excluded. A peak of at least 4% donor T cells among recipient peripheral blood mononuclear cells was the definition used for donor T cell macrochimerism. Rather than being sequenced by the commercial service, samples from a few later patients were sequenced in-house on an Illumina MiSeq and processed with MiXCR.

To prepare the library, the immunoSEQ multiplex PCR assay was applied. In most patients, genomic DNA was isolated using the Qiagen DNeasy Blood and Tissue Kit and sent frozen to Adaptive Biotechnologies for TCR sequencing. For most patients, high-throughput TCR-beta CDR3 sequencing of genomic DNA was performed by Adaptive Biotechnologies. The original methods were these. Adaptive's ImmunoSEQ software supplied the TCR sequencing data for 15 to 20 patients, while MiXCR and VDJtools were used to process a few other patients. CD4 versus CD8 sorting errors were corrected by removing sequences found in both subsets at a frequency ratio below 5:1. CDR3 nucleotide sequences shared between donor and recipient were removed because the origin of such sequences could not be assigned. Alloreactive clones required at least 2-fold expansion over unstimulated cells and minimum CFSE-low frequency of 0.002% (template counts) or 0.001% (read counts). Clones detected in sequenced pre-transplant spleen, lymph node, or MLR CFSE-low populations of the donor or recipient were defined as mappable. The cumulative frequency of alloreactive clones was calculated as a percentage of all sequences, weighted by copy number. TCRdb retrieved this table from immuneACCESS and kept in-frame rearrangements only. Not all clones are present; in checked studies, unresolved V genes account for under half, and no reason is known for the remainder. D and trimming were read from the DNA, whereas the V and J calls and clone size are those reported in that table. The sample yields tens of thousands of clones; 85% to 90% were counted once. 0.095% to 0.11% of the sample goes to the ten largest clones.

Including cysteine and phenylalanine, the CDR3 has 15 amino acids. Only CDR3 DNA is held: 45 bases, read in frame from base 1. Reading the germline V gene gives CDR1 SGDLS and CDR2 YYNGEE. V lost 4 bases and J lost 4 bases, and the count of bases not matched to a germline gene is 8. On the study overall, not on this receptor specifically: In the allografts of patients with donor T cell macrochimerism, GvH to HvG T cell clonal ratios were high. Early after transplant, peak levels of circulating GvH clones were associated with declines in HvG clones. GvH clones were found in recipient bone marrow, and some of the GvH clones appeared earlier in ileal mucosa or blood, which is consistent with an intestinal mucosal origin. The relatively low number and heterogeneity of intestinal transplant patients limited the conclusions.

The time point label, as the study defines it: cells obtained before transplantation from donor or recipient. CD3+CD4+ and CD3+CD8+ populations were FACS-sorted from unstimulated pre-transplant donor and recipient cells taken from spleen or lymph nodes. Material: unstimulated CD4+ T cells sorted from spleen or lymph node cells, obtained before intestinal transplant. The rearrangement combines TRBV9 with TRBJ1-2, with TRBD1 identical over 9 junction bases. This TCR came from a human donor who received an intestinal transplant. Here is the DNA: TGTGCCAGCAGCCCCCGGACAGGGGCTGTCTATGGCTACACCTTC. The resulting protein is CASSPRTGAVYGYTF.